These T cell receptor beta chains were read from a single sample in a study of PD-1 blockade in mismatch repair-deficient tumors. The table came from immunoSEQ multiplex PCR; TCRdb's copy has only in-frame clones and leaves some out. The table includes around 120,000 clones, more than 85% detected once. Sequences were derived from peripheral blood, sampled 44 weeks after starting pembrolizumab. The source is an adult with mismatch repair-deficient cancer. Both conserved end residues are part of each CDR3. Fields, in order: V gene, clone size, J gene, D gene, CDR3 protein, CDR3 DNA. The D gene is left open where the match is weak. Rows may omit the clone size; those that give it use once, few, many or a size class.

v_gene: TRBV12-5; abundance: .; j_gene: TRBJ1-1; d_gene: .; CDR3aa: CVSGLERDTEAFF; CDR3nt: TGTGTTAGTGGCCTCGAAAGGGACACTGAAGCTTTCTTT
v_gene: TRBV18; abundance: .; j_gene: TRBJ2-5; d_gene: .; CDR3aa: CASSPPELRETQYF; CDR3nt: TGTGCCAGCTCACCACCGGAGCTACGAGAGACCCAGTACTTC
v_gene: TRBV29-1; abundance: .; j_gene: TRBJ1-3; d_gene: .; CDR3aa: CSVEGSGNTIYF; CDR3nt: TGCAGCGTGGAGGGTTCCGGAAACACCATATATTTT
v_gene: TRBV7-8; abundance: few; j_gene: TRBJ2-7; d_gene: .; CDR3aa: CASSYAGEEQYF; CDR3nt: TGTGCCAGCAGCTACGCAGGGGAAGAGCAGTACTTC
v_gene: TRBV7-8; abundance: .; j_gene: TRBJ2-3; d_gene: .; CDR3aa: CASSFLGVPNRLDTQYF; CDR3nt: TGTGCCAGCAGCTTTTTGGGGGTCCCGAACCGACTGGATACGCAGTATTTT
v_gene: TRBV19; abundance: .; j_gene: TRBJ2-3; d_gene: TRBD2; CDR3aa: CASSIGASGRGTDTQYF; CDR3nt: TGTGCCAGTAGTATAGGGGCTAGCGGGAGGGGCACAGATACGCAGTATTTT
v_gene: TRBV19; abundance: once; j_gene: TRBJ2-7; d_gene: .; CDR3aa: CATAGTAYEQYF; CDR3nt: TGTGCCACCGCCGGGACGGCCTACGAGCAGTACTTC
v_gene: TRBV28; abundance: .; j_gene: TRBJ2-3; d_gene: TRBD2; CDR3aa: CASSKTSGRAADTQYF; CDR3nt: TGTGCCAGCAGCAAGACTAGCGGGAGAGCAGCAGATACGCAGTATTTT
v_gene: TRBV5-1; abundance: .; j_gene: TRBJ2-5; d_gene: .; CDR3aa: CASSLVAPAAGETQYF; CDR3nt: TGCGCCAGCAGCTTGGTGGCTCCGGCGGCGGGGGAGACCCAGTACTTC
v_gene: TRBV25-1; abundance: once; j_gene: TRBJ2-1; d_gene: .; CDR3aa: CASSATGPYNEQFF; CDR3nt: TGTGCCAGCAGTGCAACAGGGCCCTACAATGAGCAGTTCTTC
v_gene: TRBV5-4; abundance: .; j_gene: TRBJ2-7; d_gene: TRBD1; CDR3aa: CASSSTAGGESYEQYF; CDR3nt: TGTGCCAGCAGCTCGACGGCAGGGGGCGAGTCCTACGAGCAGTACTTC
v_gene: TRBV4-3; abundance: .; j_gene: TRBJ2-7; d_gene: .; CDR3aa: CASSQDTGTSYEQYF; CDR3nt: TGCGCCAGCAGCCAAGACACGGGGACTTCCTACGAGCAGTACTTC